These 25 T cell receptor beta chains originate from one sample sequenced in a study of vaccination effects on CD4 cells after COVID-19 (dated by TCRdb to between 2021 and 2022). The ViraFEST assay stimulated PBMC with viral peptide pools and then used TCR sequencing to identify antigen-specific CD4+ T cell clonotypes by expansion. After about 10 days of culture, CD4+ T cells were isolated with the EasySep CD4+ T cell isolation kit. Participants received two doses of either the BNT162b2 or the mRNA-1273 mRNA SARS-CoV-2 vaccine. Library preparation used the immunoSEQ multiplex PCR assay. In its TCRdb copy, this immuneACCESS table keeps in-frame sequences only and misses some clones. Where compared with another copy, unresolved V genes explain less than half of these, and the others have no known cause. Present in this sample are tens of thousands of clones, less than 85% of which were seen just once. The top ten constitute about 7.8% of the sample.

The antigens for these receptors are not known. The starting material was CD4+ T cells from PBMCs cultured with SARS-CoV-2 spike peptides, obtained after COVID-19 vaccination. The sample's cell subset or site, from its label and the paper: SARS-CoV-2 spike overlapping peptide pool stimulation. The receptors stem from a human donor who received a COVID-19 vaccine.

This chain connects TRBV19 to TRBJ1-6, with unresolved D. Germline V gene data show CDR1 as LNHDA and CDR2 as SQIVND (reference sequence). This CDR3 comprises 16 residues. Deletions cut 3 bases from V and 0 bases from J, with 9 bases between. The CDR3 region is CASSMRESSYNSPLHF. CDR3 coding DNA: TGTGCCAGTAGTATGCGGGAAAGCTCCTATAATTCACCCCTCCACTTT.

The chain carries TRBV19 and TRBJ1-2; 8 nucleotides align to TRBD1. The CDR3 consists of 14 residues. CDR1 LNHDA and CDR2 SQIVND come from the germline V gene (reference sequence). Losses at the gene ends were 5 bases for V and 4 bases for J; bases not matched to a gene: 6. The CDR3 spells CASSDRGNLYGYTF. The CDR3 coding sequence is TGTGCCAGTAGTGACAGGGGCAACCTCTATGGCTACACCTTC.

The CDR3 coding sequence is TGTGCCACCAGTGATTCGGACAGGGAAACTTTCTTT. Protein product: CATSDSDRETFF. The chain joins TRBV24-1 to TRBJ1-1; 8 bases fit TRBD1. The CDR3 contains 12 residues. With 2 bases clipped from V and 12 bases from J, the junction kept 4 bases outside the gene matches. Germline V gene sequence: CDR1 KGHDR, CDR2 SFDVKD.

The chain has TRBV7-9 and TRBJ2-1; D is possibly TRBD1 (6 bases). Trimming removed 5 bases from V and 4 bases from J, with 21 bases in between. Germline lookup yields CDR1 SEHNR and CDR2 FQNEAQ (reference sequence). The CDR3 spans 17 residues. The CDR3 DNA reads TGTGCCAGCAGCCCAGGGGAAGGCCGACTGGGATACAATGAGCAGTTCTTC. It translates to CASSPGEGRLGYNEQFF.

The chain couples TRBV18 to TRBJ2-1; TRBD2 aligns across 8 bases. Germline V gives CDR1 KGHSH, CDR2 LQKENI. V gave up 4 bases and J gave up 15 bases; unmatched junction bases: 8. The CDR3 loop spans 12 amino acids. In DNA form, the CDR3 reads TGTGCCAGCTCACTAGGTCGGACTAGCCCGTTCTTC. Translating gives CASSLGRTSPFF.

The genes are TRBV29-1 and TRBJ2-2; no clear D gene. V was pared by 5 bases and J by 4 bases, with 11 bases between. The CDR3 covers 13 residues. In germline, CDR1 is SQVTM, CDR2 ANQGSEA. CDR3 sequence: CSVKGPVTGELFF. For the CDR3, the DNA is TGCAGCGTTAAAGGGCCCGTCACCGGGGAGCTGTTTTTT.

The chain has TRBV10-2 and TRBJ2-7; 7 bases line up with TRBD2. The V gene's germline CDR1 is WSHSY and CDR2 SAAADI. The V gene end was trimmed by 10 bases and the J gene end by 6 bases; junction bases not matched to a gene: 6. The CDR3 has 11 amino acids. CDR3 in amino acids: CAIQREAEQYF. As DNA, the CDR3 is TGCGCCATACAACGGGAGGCCGAGCAGTACTTC.

The rearrangement joins TRBV5-1 to TRBJ2-1, with 12 bases matching TRBD1. The CDR3 runs to 16 residues. Per the germline V gene, CDR1 is SGHRS and CDR2 is YFSETQ. The V gene end was trimmed by 4 bases and the J gene end by 13 bases; junction bases not matched to a gene: 15. CDR3 loop: CASSPGGTGGPIIQFF. The CDR3 region has the DNA TGCGCCAGCAGCCCGGGTGGGACAGGGGGCCCCATTATTCAGTTCTTC.

This clone was seen a few times. The chain couples TRBV2 to TRBJ2-5, with 10 bases lining up with TRBD2. Trimming removed 9 bases from V and 4 bases from J; junction bases left unmatched: 8. Germline assignment: CDR1 SNHLY and CDR2 FYNNEI. The CDR3 sequence is 14 residues long. CDR3 sequence (DNA): TGTGCCAGAGGGGCGACTAGCGGGTCAGAGACCCAGTACTTC. Amino acid sequence: CARGATSGSETQYF.

The chain couples TRBV3-1 (or the pseudogene TRBV3-2) to TRBJ1-2; D is unresolved. This CDR3 contains 13 residues. Germline values: CDR1 LGHDT, CDR2 YNNKEL (reference sequence). Trimming shortened V by 1 base and J by 8 bases, and 11 bases separated the two germline ends. The CDR3 region is CASSQVGFSGYTF. The CDR3 nucleotides are TGTGCCAGCAGCCAAGTAGGTTTTTCCGGCTACACCTTC.

This clone was seen a handful of times. V usage is TRBV12-3 or TRBV12-4 and J usage is TRBJ1-5; unclear D gene. Trimming removed 5 bases from V and 7 bases from J, with 9 bases in between. The CDR3 runs to 12 residues. CDR3: CASSPTVQPQHF. CDR3 coding DNA: TGTGCCAGCAGTCCTACTGTACAGCCCCAGCATTTT.

The J gene is TRBJ1-6, the V gene TRBV6-5; unclear D gene. The CDR3 spans 14 residues. V gave up 6 bases and J gave up 7 bases, with 13 bases separating them. CDR1 and CDR2 (germline): MNHEY, SVGAGI. The CDR3 is CASRRTSTNSPLHF. CDR3 bases: TGTGCCAGCAGGCGGACTTCGACGAATTCACCCCTCCACTTT.

This chain joins TRBV24-1 and TRBJ2-1; the match to TRBD2 covers 7 bases. In germline, CDR1 is KGHDR, CDR2 SFDVKD. The CDR3 loop spans 13 amino acids. Unmatched junction bases numbered 9, after V lost 12 bases and J lost 5 bases. DNA of the CDR3: TGTGCCTCCGGCGCGGGAGATAACAATGAGCAGTTCTTC. Its translation is CASGAGDNNEQFF.

Judged by abundance, this clone is medium-sized (0.01 to 0.1%). The genes are TRBV10-3 and TRBJ1-1; 7 bases fit TRBD1. The ends lost 0 bases at V and 0 bases at J; junction bases unmatched: 1. CDR1 and CDR2 (germline): ENHRY, SYGVKD. CDR3 size: 15 residues. The CDR3 DNA reads TGTGCCATCAGTGAGTCCGGGACAGTGAACACTGAAGCTTTCTTT. Encoded protein: CAISESGTVNTEAFF.

V and J are TRBV6-2 or TRBV6-3 and TRBJ1-2, with D unresolved. There are 11 residues in the CDR3. Between the trimmed V and J ends, which lost 6 bases and 4 bases, there was a span of 6 bases. CDR1 and CDR2 (germline): MNHEY, SVGEGT. CDR3 nucleotide sequence: TGTGCCAGCAGCCTCCTCTATGGCTACACCTTC. The encoded protein is CASSLLYGYTF.

The chain has TRBV30 and TRBJ1-2, with 8 bases lining up with TRBD1. This CDR3 spans 13 amino acids. The V and J ends lost 6 bases and 4 bases, in that order; junction bases with no gene match: 7. From germline, CDR1 is GTSNPN and CDR2 SVGIG (reference sequence). CDR3 region: CACTQGQVYGYTF. CDR3 sequence (DNA): TGTGCCTGTACCCAGGGACAGGTCTATGGCTACACCTTC. Full variable domain (remainder filled in from reference TRBV30 and TRBJ1-2): SQTIHQWPATLVQPVGSPLSLECTVEGTSNPNLYWYRQAAGRGLQLLFYSVGIGQISSEVPQNLSASRPQDRQFILSSKKLLLSDSGFYLCACTQGQVYGYTFGSGTRLTVV.

This rearrangement joins TRBV14 to TRBJ2-7; D remains unclear. Germline V gives CDR1 SGHDN, CDR2 FVKESK. CDR3 length: 11 amino acids. V gave up 2 bases and J gave up 6 bases, with 5 bases separating them. The CDR3 DNA reads TGTGCCAGCAGCCAACTCCTCGAGCAGTACTTC. Its translation is CASSQLLEQYF.

This clone showed up just once. The chain uses TRBV5-1 and TRBJ2-7, with TRBD1 matching over 8 bases. The CDR3 has 17 residues. Germline V gene data show CDR1 as SGHRS and CDR2 as YFSETQ. J lost 4 bases, V lost 0 bases, and 12 bases had no gene match. The CDR3 nucleotides are TGCGCCAGCAGCTTGGAGGGGTCGAGACAGGGGTGGTACGAGCAGTACTTC. Protein product: CASSLEGSRQGWYEQYF.

This clone has a handful of counts. This chain joins TRBV27 and TRBJ2-6, with D unclear. The germline V gene encodes CDR1 MNHEY and CDR2 SMNVEV (reference sequence). Trimming took off 4 bases at V and 2 bases at J, with 9 bases between the two ends. The CDR3 totals 15 residues. The CDR3 DNA reads as TGTGCCAGCAGTTCCCGATTGGCTGGGGCCAACGTCCTGACTTTC. Amino acid sequence: CASSSRLAGANVLTF.

The chain has TRBV11-2 and TRBJ2-2; 7 bases match TRBD1. The germline gives CDR1 SGHAT, CDR2 FQNNGV. The CDR3 has 16 residues. The V and J ends lost 5 bases and 1 base, in that order; junction bases with no gene match: 7. The CDR3 reads CASSTGQFKNTGELFF. The CDR3 DNA sequence: TGTGCCAGCAGCACGGGACAGTTTAAGAACACCGGGGAGCTGTTTTTT.

The V and J genes are TRBV18 and TRBJ1-4, with TRBD1 identical over 7 bases. CDR3 length: 16 residues. The V gene's germline CDR1 is KGHSH and CDR2 LQKENI. The V gene end was trimmed by 1 base and the J gene end by 8 bases; junction bases not matched to a gene: 10. The CDR3 sequence: CASSPQVSTGSEKLFF. The CDR3 DNA is TGTGCCAGCTCACCACAGGTATCGACAGGGAGCGAAAAACTGTTTTTT.

This clone showed up just a few times. The genes are TRBV11-2 and TRBJ2-7; the match to TRBD1 covers 8 bases. The CDR3 is made up of 19 amino acids. Losses at the gene ends were 1 base for V and 1 base for J; bases not matched to a gene: 15. CDR1 and CDR2 (germline): SGHAT, FQNNGV. This chain's CDR3 is CASSLVSTGGIGISYEQYF. The CDR3 DNA sequence: TGTGCCAGCAGCTTAGTTTCTACAGGGGGTATAGGAATTTCCTACGAGCAGTACTTC. Together with reference TRBV11-2 and TRBJ2-7, the CDR3 gives the full variable domain: EAGVAQSPRYKIIEKRQSVAFWCNPISGHATLYWYQQILGQGPKLLIQFQNNGVVDDSQLPKDRFSAERLKGVDSTLKIQPAKLEDSAVYLCASSLVSTGGIGISYEQYFGPGTRLTVT.

This clone was picked up a small number of times. The V and J genes are TRBV7-9 and TRBJ1-1; the D is unclear. V shed 1 base and J shed 1 base, with 4 bases lying between them. The CDR3 spans 13 residues. Germline CDR1 is SEHNR and CDR2 is FQNEAQ (reference sequence). CDR3 loop: CASSLVTNTEAFF. The CDR3, as DNA: TGTGCCAGCAGCTTAGTGACGAACACTGAAGCTTTCTTT.

V and J are TRBV7-9 and TRBJ1-4; TRBD1 aligns across 9 bases. V lost 4 bases, J lost 8 bases, and 5 bases stayed unmatched. The CDR3 has 14 residues. Germline assignment: CDR1 SEHNR and CDR2 FQNEAQ (reference sequence). CDR3 nucleotides: TGTGCCAGCAGCTCGGACAGGGGTTTAGAAAAACTGTTTTTT. Amino acids: CASSSDRGLEKLFF.

The V call is TRBV7-2, the J call TRBJ2-7; 8 nucleotides match TRBD1. The germline V gene encodes CDR1 SGHTA and CDR2 FQGNSA. The V segment lost 2 bases and the J segment 0 bases; nucleotides outside the gene matches: 12. This CDR3 contains 18 residues. As DNA, the CDR3 is TGTGCCAGCAGCTTATGGGTACGGCGGACAGGGTTCTCCTACGAGCAGTACTTC. Protein: CASSLWVRRTGFSYEQYF.